This passage covers 27 T cell receptor beta chains from one sample sequenced in a study of identical twins. MiXCR, applied by TCRdb to the 5' RACE reads, yields one record per CDR3 protein. The table lists 540,000 or so distinct CDR3 sequences, more than 20% of them singletons. The data were also submitted as part of a second study, on yellow fever vaccine responses in identical twins.

The sequenced sample consisted of CD4+ T cells sorted from blood. All receptors come from a woman younger than 35 in good health.

The chain uses TRBV11-2 and TRBJ2-2; TRBD1 matches at 9 bases. CDR3 length equals 17 residues. The junction had 14 bases not matched to a gene; V was cut back by 6 bases and J by 6 bases. CDR1 is SGHAT and CDR2 is FQNNGV in the germline V gene. CDR3 nucleotides: TGTGCCAGCAGTCGCCGGGACAGGGCTGTTTTTCCCGGGGAGCTGTTTTTT. It specifies CASSRRDRAVFPGELFF.

This clonotype occurred a few times. The chain has TRBV5-1 and TRBJ2-3; TRBD1 agrees at 7 bases. Trimming at V came to 3 bases and at J to 2 bases, leaving 6 bases not matched to a gene. Germline V gives CDR1 SGHRS, CDR2 YFSETQ. The CDR3 totals 15 residues. DNA for the CDR3: TGCGCCAGCAGCTCTCTGACAGGGTACACAGATACGCAGTATTTT. Its protein product is CASSSLTGYTDTQYF.

This sequence joins TRBV5-1 and TRBJ1-3; perhaps TRBD1 as D (5 bases). V lost 1 base to trimming and J lost 2 bases, with 10 bases between them. The CDR3 runs 15 residues. Germline loops: CDR1 SGHRS, CDR2 YFSETQ. CDR3 nucleotide sequence: TGCGCCAGCAGCTTGACGCAGGGCGCTGGAAACACCATATATTTT. Protein sequence: CASSLTQGAGNTIYF.

In this sample, this clonotype turned up a few times. The chain uses TRBV6-1 and TRBJ2-1, with 15 nucleotides matching TRBD2. The CDR3 contains 18 residues. Germline V gives CDR1 MNHNS, CDR2 SASEGT. With V trimmed by 6 bases and J by 1 base, 7 bases remained unmatched. For the CDR3, the DNA is TGTGCCAGCAGCCTGGCCGGGACTAGCGGGGGGTCCTACAATGAGCAGTTCTTC. Protein sequence: CASSLAGTSGGSYNEQFF.

Ten or more counts support this clonotype. The genes are TRBV10-3 and TRBJ2-2, with D possibly TRBD2 on 7 matching bases. Germline V CDR1 and CDR2: ENHRY, SYGVKD. This CDR3 spans 14 amino acids. V shed 7 bases and J shed 5 bases, with 14 bases lying between them. CDR3 nucleotide sequence: TGTGCCATCAAACCCGGGGGGCAGACCGGGGAGCTGTTTTTT. This translates into CAIKPGGQTGELFF.

The rearrangement uses TRBV3-1 and TRBJ1-5, with TRBD1 matching 10 bases. The CDR3 covers 16 residues. V lost 1 base, J lost 4 bases, and 4 bases stayed unmatched. Germline V gives CDR1 LGHDT, CDR2 YNNKEL (reference sequence). CDR3 sequence (DNA): TGTGCCAGCAGCCAAGCAGGACAGGGGGGGAATCAGCCCCAGCATTTT. Translating gives CASSQAGQGGNQPQHF.

The chain uses TRBV12-3 or TRBV12-4 and TRBJ2-1; the match to TRBD1 covers 10 bases. After removal of 4 bases from V and 0 bases from J, the junction contained 0 bases not matched to a gene. The CDR3 totals 15 residues. This CDR3 reads CASSWTGGSYNEQFF. In DNA, the CDR3 is TGTGCCAGCAGTTGGACAGGGGGCTCCTACAATGAGCAGTTCTTC.

This clonotype turned up a few times. This chain links TRBV11-3 with TRBJ1-1, with a possible D match to TRBD1 (5 bases). CDR1 is SGHNT and CDR2 is YENEEA in the germline V gene. The CDR3 has 14 residues. The V end was cut by 6 bases, the J end by 1 base, with 12 bases between. CDR3 in DNA: TGTGCCAGCAGGCGAAGTACAGGGAACACTGAAGCTTTCTTT. It specifies CASRRSTGNTEAFF.

The rearrangement links TRBV3-1 to TRBJ1-4; D not certain. V dropped 4 bases and J dropped 7 bases, with 16 bases sitting between them. The V gene's germline CDR1 is LGHDT and CDR2 YNNKEL (reference sequence). The length of the CDR3 is 15 residues. The CDR3 coding sequence is TGTGCCAGCAGCCCACTCCGGGGTAACGGTGAAAAACTGTTTTTT. Protein: CASSPLRGNGEKLFF.

The chain combines TRBV5-1 with TRBJ2-7; D is unresolved. Trimming removed 1 base from V and 7 bases from J, with 30 bases in between. The germline gives CDR1 SGHRS, CDR2 YFSETQ. This CDR3 has 19 residues. The CDR3 bases are TGCGCCAGCAGCTTGTCCCCCGGGTATCTCCTCTACGAGCAGGCAGAGCAGTACTTC. Translated, it gives CASSLSPGYLLYEQAEQYF.

The genes are TRBV24-1 and TRBJ1-5; tentatively, D is TRBD1 (5 bases). This CDR3 has 14 amino acids. Trimming shortened V by 3 bases and J by 6 bases, and 11 bases separated the two germline ends. Germline-derived CDR1 and CDR2 are KGHDR and SFDVKD. The CDR3 spells CATSDGRVGQPQHF. The CDR3 DNA is TGTGCCACCAGTGATGGCAGGGTGGGTCAGCCCCAGCATTTT.

This clonotype was picked up many times. The chain links TRBV9 to TRBJ1-2; D gene uncertain. The germline V gene has CDR1 SGDLS and CDR2 YYNGEE. V lost 5 bases to trimming and J lost 6 bases, with 14 bases between them. The CDR3 sequence is 13 residues long. The CDR3 is CASSFGVEDGYTF. Here the CDR3 DNA reads TGTGCCAGCAGTTTTGGGGTAGAGGATGGCTACACCTTC.

This clonotype was seen a handful of times. The chain couples TRBV3-1 to TRBJ2-7; TRBD1 is a possible D gene (5 bases). This CDR3 has 16 amino acids. Germline-derived CDR1 and CDR2 are LGHDT and YNNKEL (reference sequence). The ends were cut back, 4 bases at V and 6 bases at J, with 22 bases in the middle. CDR3 in DNA: TGTGCCAGCAGCCCTCTCACTGGGCCAGGGTTGGGCGAGCAGTACTTC. It codes for CASSPLTGPGLGEQYF.

DNA for the CDR3: TGTGCCAGCAGCGCGGGACTAGGATTCACCTACGAGCAGTACTTC. Its protein is CASSAGLGFTYEQYF. This chain uses TRBV9 with TRBJ2-7; 8 bases agree with TRBD2. The CDR3 covers 15 residues. V trimming: 3 bases; J trimming: 2 bases; junction bases outside the gene matches: 7. CDR1 SGDLS and CDR2 YYNGEE come from the germline V gene.

The chain joins TRBV12-3 or TRBV12-4 to TRBJ1-2; TRBD1 aligns across 9 bases. Unmatched junction bases numbered 9, after V lost 3 bases and J lost 10 bases. The CDR3 is 14 residues long. The CDR3 loop reads CASSFSGTGTSYTF. The CDR3 DNA sequence: TGTGCCAGCAGTTTCTCCGGGACAGGGACCTCCTACACCTTC.

This rearrangement joins TRBV7-2 to TRBJ1-1; tentative D call: TRBD1 (5 bases). Trimming cost V 4 bases and J 1 base, with 10 bases left between them. CDR3 length: 14 amino acids. The germline CDR1 and CDR2 sequences are SGHTA and FQGNSA. CDR3 in DNA: TGTGCCAGCAGCTCTAACACAGGGAACACTGAAGCTTTCTTT. Its protein product is CASSSNTGNTEAFF.

The J gene is TRBJ2-1, the V gene TRBV5-1; TRBD1 matches 9 bases. From germline, CDR1 is SGHRS and CDR2 YFSETQ. The trim removed 0 bases at V and 6 bases at J, leaving 4 bases unmatched. CDR3 length equals 15 residues. CDR3 sequence reads: CASSLEDRGTNEQFF. The DNA for the CDR3 is TGCGCCAGCAGCTTGGAGGACAGGGGTACCAATGAGCAGTTCTTC. The whole variable domain, filled in from reference TRBV5-1 and TRBJ2-1, reads KAGVTQTPRYLIKTRGQQVTLSCSPISGHRSVSWYQQTPGQGLQFLFEYFSETQRNKGNFPGRFSGRQFSNSRSEMNVSTLELGDSALYLCASSLEDRGTNEQFFGPGTRLTVL.

This clonotype was counted a few times. The chain uses TRBV10-3 and TRBJ2-7, with TRBD1 matching 8 bases. The germline V gene encodes CDR1 ENHRY and CDR2 SYGVKD. V lost 0 bases to trimming and J lost 7 bases; unmatched junction nucleotides: 8. The CDR3 is 15 residues long. The CDR3 sequence is CAISESGTGPGEQYV. CDR3 bases: TGTGCCATCAGTGAGTCGGGGACAGGTCCTGGAGAGCAGTACGTC.

The table lists this clonotype with a few counts. V usage is TRBV7-2 and J usage is TRBJ2-3, with D possibly being TRBD1 (6 bases). This CDR3 region has 16 residues. Looked up from germline, CDR1 is SGHTA and CDR2 is FQGNSA. The ends were cut back, 5 bases at V and 0 bases at J, with 15 bases in the middle. For the CDR3, the DNA is TGTGCCAGCAGCGCCCCAGGGGTTTCAAGCACAGATACGCAGTATTTT. Its protein product is CASSAPGVSSTDTQYF.

The rearrangement uses TRBV12-3 or TRBV12-4 and TRBJ2-1; 10 bases line up with TRBD2. Germline trimming cut 5 bases from V and 8 bases from J; bases unmatched to any gene: 3. The CDR3 is 13 amino acids. The CDR3 reads CASSLSGRDEQFF. In DNA, the CDR3 is TGTGCCAGCAGTCTCAGCGGGAGGGATGAGCAGTTCTTC.

This clonotype was observed many times. The chain carries TRBV6-5 and TRBJ2-7, with D perhaps given as TRBD1 or TRBD2 (5 bases each). CDR1 and CDR2 from the germline V gene are MNHEY and SVGAGI. The CDR3 contains 13 residues. Trimming pared 2 bases from V and 3 bases from J, leaving 8 bases between. CDR3 DNA sequence: TGTGCCAGCAGTTACCGGGACGGCTACGAGCAGTACTTC. Protein product: CASSYRDGYEQYF.

This clonotype was seen only a few times. J is TRBJ2-5 and V is TRBV5-1; the match to TRBD1 covers 7 bases. V shed 0 bases and J 4 bases; nucleotides not matched to a gene: 12. Germline V gene lookup returns CDR1 SGHRS and CDR2 YFSETQ. This CDR3 contains 17 residues. CDR3 loop: CASSLGPVGDRRETQYF. Written as DNA, the CDR3 is TGCGCCAGCAGCTTGGGACCCGTCGGGGACAGAAGAGAGACCCAGTACTTC. The full variable domain, rest sourced from reference TRBV5-1 and TRBJ2-5, is KAGVTQTPRYLIKTRGQQVTLSCSPISGHRSVSWYQQTPGQGLQFLFEYFSETQRNKGNFPGRFSGRQFSNSRSEMNVSTLELGDSALYLCASSLGPVGDRRETQYFGPGTRLLVL.

This clonotype showed up just a few times. V is TRBV6-5 and J is TRBJ2-1; 9 bases are a match to TRBD2. This CDR3 comprises 16 residues. Germline CDR1 is MNHEY and CDR2 is SVGAGI. V shed 4 bases, J shed 4 bases, and the junction held 8 bases outside the gene matches. DNA of the CDR3: TGTGCCAGCAGTTCCCCTAAAGCGGGAGGTTACAATGAGCAGTTCTTC. Its translation: CASSSPKAGGYNEQFF.

The gene calls are TRBV21-1 and TRBJ2-1; the table's D call TRBD2 went unverified against the DNA. TRBV21-1 is marked as a pseudogene. CDR3 length: 15 amino acids. The CDR3 is CAGVYRVGASGEQFF. As DNA, the CDR3 is TGTGCCGGCGTTTATAGGGTTGGAGCCTCCGGTGAGCAGTTCTTC.

This chain joins TRBV11-2 and TRBJ2-5; 8 positions agree with TRBD1. Germline values: CDR1 SGHAT, CDR2 FQNNGV. The CDR3 runs 14 residues. Trimming cost V 4 bases and J 5 bases; bases outside gene matches: 6. CDR3 sequence: CASSWDRLEETQYF. The CDR3 bases are TGTGCCAGCAGCTGGGACAGGTTGGAGGAGACCCAGTACTTC.

J is TRBJ2-6 and V is TRBV19; no definite D call. The V gene's germline CDR1 is LNHDA and CDR2 SQIVND (reference sequence). V lost 4 bases, J lost 0 bases, and 7 bases lay in between. This CDR3 has 15 residues. CDR3 coding DNA: TGTGCCAGTAGTAAAACCTTCTCTGGGGCCAACGTCCTGACTTTC. Its translation: CASSKTFSGANVLTF.

V gene TRBV12-3 or TRBV12-4 combines with J gene TRBJ2-1; D remains ambiguous. With 5 bases removed from V and 7 bases from J, the gap between germline ends came to 12 bases. This CDR3 has 13 residues. The CDR3 protein is CASSRRKGNEQFF. The CDR3, as DNA: TGTGCCAGCAGTCGCCGTAAGGGAAATGAGCAGTTCTTC.